The 3 T cell receptor beta chains listed next were all sequenced from one sample in a study of cytomegalovirus exposure and HLA in healthy donors. Primers: 60 Vbeta forward and 13 Jbeta reverse. Sequencing used immunoSEQ multiplex PCR; TCRdb keeps in-frame clones, though not all of them. The sample records some 120,000 clones, roughly 80% being singletons. What was sequenced was PBMCs. These receptors originate from a man between 18 and 29 years old in good health and CMV-seropositive.

This clone was counted between two and nine times. The chain combines TRBV29-1 with TRBJ1-5; D unresolved. Between the trimmed V and J ends, which lost 6 bases and 2 bases, there was a span of 17 bases. Germline lookup yields CDR1 SQVTM and CDR2 ANQGSEA. The CDR3 has 15 residues. In DNA form, the CDR3 reads TGCAGCGTCGCAGACGGGGTACTAGGCAATCAGCCCCAGCATTTT. Amino acids: CSVADGVLGNQPQHF.

V usage is TRBV12-5 and J usage is TRBJ1-1; D is uncertain. The CDR3 contains 11 residues. CDR1 and CDR2 (germline): LGHNT, FRNRAP. V lost 2 bases and J 7 bases, leaving 5 bases between the germline ends. The DNA for the CDR3 is TGTGCTAGTGGTTTGACCTATGAAGCTTTCTTT. It encodes CASGLTYEAFF. Looking up the rest from reference TRBV12-5 and TRBJ1-1 gives the full variable domain: DARVTQTPRHKVTEMGQEVTMRCQPILGHNTVFWYRQTMMQGLELLAYFRNRAPLDDSGMPKDRFSAEMPDATLATLKIQPSEPRDSAVYFCASGLTYEAFFGQGTRLTVV.

This chain joins TRBV18 and TRBJ2-7; D not resolved. This CDR3 has 12 residues. V dropped 3 bases and J dropped 3 bases, with 6 bases sitting between them. Germline V gene lookup returns CDR1 KGHSH and CDR2 LQKENI. CDR3 protein: CASSPDSYEQYF. For the CDR3, the DNA is TGTGCCAGCTCACCTGATAGCTACGAGCAGTACTTC.